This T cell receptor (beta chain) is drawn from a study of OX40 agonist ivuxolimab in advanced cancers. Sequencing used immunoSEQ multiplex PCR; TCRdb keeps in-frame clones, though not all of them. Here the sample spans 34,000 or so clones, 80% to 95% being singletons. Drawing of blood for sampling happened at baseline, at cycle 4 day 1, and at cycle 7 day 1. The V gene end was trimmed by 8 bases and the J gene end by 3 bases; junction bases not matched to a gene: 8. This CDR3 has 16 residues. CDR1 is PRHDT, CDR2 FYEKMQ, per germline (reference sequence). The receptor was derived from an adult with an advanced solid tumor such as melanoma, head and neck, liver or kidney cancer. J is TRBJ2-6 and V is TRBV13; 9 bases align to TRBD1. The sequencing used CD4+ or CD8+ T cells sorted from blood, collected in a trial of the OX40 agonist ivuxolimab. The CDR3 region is CASGDRVQFGANVLTF. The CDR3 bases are TGTGCCAGCGGGGACAGGGTTCAATTTGGGGCCAACGTCCTGACTTTC.